The source of this TCR beta chain is a study of blood T cell repertoires in COVID-19. Across the study: Acute-phase and convalescent COVID-19 samples originated in the United States, Italy and Spain. T cells, B-cell-depleted T cells, or PBMCs provided the cDNA or gDNA that served as material.

V lost 3 bases, J lost 0 bases, and 11 bases stayed unmatched. Germline assignment: CDR1 SGHRS and CDR2 YFSETQ. The CDR3 consists of 18 residues. Original processing notes: Counts of nucleated cells, estimated from reference gene primer amplification, were obtained. The protocol was immunoSEQ multiplex PCR, while the TCRdb copy is restricted to in-frame clones and leaves out a portion. The DNA was the basis for D and trimming; V, J and clone size are from that table. The sample consists of over 300,000 clones, 90% of them appearing once. This clonotype was obtained from a man aged 18 to 29 with active or convalescent COVID-19. Material for sequencing was peripheral blood. The chain uses TRBV5-1 and TRBJ1-1; 10 positions agree with TRBD1. CDR3 residues: CASSSPADRGYMNTEAFF. CDR3 in DNA: TGCGCCAGCAGCTCCCCTGCGGACAGGGGGTACATGAACACTGAAGCTTTCTTT. Filled out from reference TRBV5-1 and TRBJ1-1, the complete variable domain reads KAGVTQTPRYLIKTRGQQVTLSCSPISGHRSVSWYQQTPGQGLQFLFEYFSETQRNKGNFPGRFSGRQFSNSRSEMNVSTLELGDSALYLCASSSPADRGYMNTEAFFGQGTRLTVV.